These T cell receptor beta chains were read from a single sample in a study of T cells after posttransplantation cyclophosphamide. Generated by immunoSEQ multiplex PCR, the TCRdb table keeps only in-frame clones and is missing some. The sample holds roughly 49,000 clones, roughly 86% seen once. The sequencing sample was made of PBMCs. These receptors were obtained from a man between 25 and 39 years old with a blood cancer, CMV-positive, and with a related stem cell donor. CDR3s include the opening cysteine and the closing phenylalanine or tryptophan. D genes are given only for firm matches. Some rows mark clone size as missing; the rest say once, few, many or name a class of expanded clone.

TRBD2 | TRBJ2-1 | TRBV27 | . | CASSQNILAVTYNEQFF | TGTGCCAGCAGTCAAAACATACTAGCGGTTACCTACAATGAGCAGTTCTTC
TRBD2 | TRBJ2-7 | TRBV27 | . | CASSRTSGRRYEQYF | TGTGCCAGCTCTAGGACTAGCGGGAGGAGGTACGAGCAGTACTTC
. | TRBJ2-2 | TRBV13 | once | CASSLGGSGELFF | TGTGCCAGCAGCTTAGGCGGTTCCGGGGAGCTGTTTTTT
TRBD1 | TRBJ1-3 | TRBV30 | few | CAWSADRVPGNTIYF | TGTGCCTGGAGTGCAGACAGGGTGCCTGGAAACACCATATATTTT
TRBD1 | TRBJ2-6 | TRBV9 | . | CASTPTGTGGAGANVLTF | TGTGCCAGCACCCCAACCGGGACAGGGGGCGCTGGGGCCAACGTCCTGACTTTC
TRBD2 | TRBJ2-1 | TRBV5-8 | . | CASSSPRDTGTSGYNEQFF | TGTGCCAGCAGCTCCCCCAGGGATACCGGGACTAGCGGGTACAATGAGCAGTTCTTC
. | TRBJ1-5 | TRBV19 | . | CASSILGAGDQPQHF | TGTGCCAGTAGTATTTTAGGGGCAGGGGATCAGCCCCAGCATTTT
. | TRBJ1-1 | TRBV7-2 | once | CASSLRGTNTEAFF | TGTGCCAGCAGCTTGAGGGGGACGAACACTGAAGCTTTCTTT
TRBD1 | TRBJ1-1 | TRBV28 | . | CASSLTGGAEAFF | TGTGCCAGCAGCCTGACAGGGGGCGCTGAAGCTTTCTTT
TRBD1 | TRBJ2-5 | TRBV2 | . | CATTPGGWETQYF | TGTGCCACCACTCCAGGGGGCTGGGAGACCCAGTACTTC
. | TRBJ1-1 | TRBV25-1 | . | CASSEPGQGTSEAFF | TGTGCCAGCAGTGAACCCGGCCAGGGAACCTCCGAAGCTTTCTTT
TRBD2 | TRBJ2-7 | TRBV2 | . | CASSARLAGLSYEQYF | TGTGCCAGCAGTGCGCGACTAGCGGGGCTATCATACGAGCAGTACTTC
TRBD1 | TRBJ2-7 | TRBV6-5 | . | CASRPGQGGEQYF | TGTGCCAGCAGACCGGGACAGGGGGGCGAGCAGTACTTC
. | TRBJ2-5 | TRBV9 | . | CASSAYLMGGGQETQYF | TGTGCCAGCAGCGCCTACCTAATGGGAGGGGGACAAGAGACCCAGTACTTC
. | TRBJ2-7 | TRBV6-1 | . | CASRRRPSYEQYF | TGTGCCAGCAGACGGCGGCCTTCCTACGAGCAGTACTTC
TRBD2 | TRBJ2-1 | TRBV7-3 | . | CASSPLAGINNEQFF | TGTGCCAGCAGCCCCCTAGCGGGAATAAACAATGAGCAGTTCTTC